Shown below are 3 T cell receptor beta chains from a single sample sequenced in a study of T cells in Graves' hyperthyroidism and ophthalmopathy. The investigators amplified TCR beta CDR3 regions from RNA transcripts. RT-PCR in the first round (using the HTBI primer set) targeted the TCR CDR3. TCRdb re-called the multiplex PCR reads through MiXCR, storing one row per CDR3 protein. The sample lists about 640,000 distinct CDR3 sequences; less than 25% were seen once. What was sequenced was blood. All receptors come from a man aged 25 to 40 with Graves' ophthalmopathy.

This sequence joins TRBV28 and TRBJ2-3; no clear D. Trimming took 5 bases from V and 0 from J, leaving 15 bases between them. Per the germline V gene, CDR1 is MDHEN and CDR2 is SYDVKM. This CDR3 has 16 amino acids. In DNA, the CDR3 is TGTGCCAGCAGTCTCCTGATGGCGGAGAGCACAGATACGCAGTATTTT. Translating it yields CASSLLMAESTDTQYF.

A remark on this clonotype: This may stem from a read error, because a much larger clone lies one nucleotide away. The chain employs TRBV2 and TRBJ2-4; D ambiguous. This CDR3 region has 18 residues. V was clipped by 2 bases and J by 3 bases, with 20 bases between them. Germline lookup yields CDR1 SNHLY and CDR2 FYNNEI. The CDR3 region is CASSESGVSGIDKNIQYF. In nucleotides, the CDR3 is TGTGCCAGCAGTGAATCCGGAGTCAGTGGGATAGACAAAAACATTCAGTACTTC.

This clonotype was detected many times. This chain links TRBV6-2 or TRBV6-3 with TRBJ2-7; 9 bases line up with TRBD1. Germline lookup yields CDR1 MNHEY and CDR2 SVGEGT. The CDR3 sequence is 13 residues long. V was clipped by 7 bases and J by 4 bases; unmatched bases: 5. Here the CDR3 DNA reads TGTGCCAGCATGCCGGGACAGGGATACGAGCAGTACTTC. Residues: CASMPGQGYEQYF.